This T cell receptor beta chain was obtained from a study of cytomegalovirus exposure and HLA in healthy donors. General study points: A classifier reportedly called cytomegalovirus status with high sensitivity and specificity. The authors assumed roughly uniform sequencing depth across donors for presence/absence analyses. Sequencing had likely introduced a cluster of highly shared sequence variants as an artifact.

A note on this clone: Its matching antigen is unknown.

The PCR contained 60 Vbeta and 13 Jbeta primers. Produced via immunoSEQ multiplex PCR; TCRdb's table is partial and in-frame only. The profile covers around 100,000 clones, with roughly 73% appearing a single time and approximately 0.9% taken by the ten largest. Germline-derived CDR1 and CDR2 are MNHEY and SVGAGI. CDR3 size: 14 residues. V lost 1 base, J lost 5 bases, and 10 bases lay in between. J is TRBJ2-3 and V is TRBV6-5, with a tentative D call TRBD2 (6 bases). The sequencing sample was made of PBMCs. The clonotype comes from a woman between 25 and 40 years old in good health and CMV-seronegative. CDR3 region: CASSYWGDRDTQYF. The DNA of the CDR3 is TGTGCCAGCAGTTACTGGGGGGATCGAGATACGCAGTATTTT.